The clone carrying this T cell receptor beta chain has just one count. Between the trimmed V and J ends, which lost 4 bases and 8 bases, there was a span of 17 bases. The germline gives CDR1 LGHDT, CDR2 YNNKEL (reference sequence). The CDR3 runs 15 residues. The entry originates in a study of blood T cell repertoires in COVID-19. Looking at the study overall: There were acute and convalescent COVID-19 samples, and they came from the United States, Italy and Spain. The cDNA or gDNA used as material had been derived from T cells, B-cell-depleted T cells, or PBMCs.

In the original analysis: Researchers report that nucleated cell counts were estimated from reference gene primer amplification. The protocol was immunoSEQ multiplex PCR, while the TCRdb copy is restricted to in-frame clones and leaves out a portion. That table is the source of V, J and clone size, and D and trimming were worked out from the DNA. Among fewer than 150,000 clones listed, 70% to 85% were seen once. This chain links TRBV3-1 (or the pseudogene TRBV3-2) with TRBJ1-4, with unresolved D. The source of this sequence is a human donor in a cohort sampled during active COVID-19. The sample consisted of peripheral blood. As DNA, the CDR3 is TGTGCCAGCAGCCCCGGACCGTCGACGGGGGAAAAACTGTTTTTT. This translates into CASSPGPSTGEKLFF.